This T cell receptor beta chain was obtained from a study of T-cell reconstitution after alpha-beta-depleted transplantation in children. V lost 0 bases and J lost 4, with 15 bases in between. Germline V gives CDR1 LGHNA, CDR2 YSLEER. This CDR3 contains 17 residues. Unique molecular identifiers featured in how the TCRbeta library was prepared. Each CDR3 protein gets one entry after TCRdb re-called the PCR reads with MiXCR. The sample includes just over 350,000 distinct CDR3 sequences, about 14% of them seen just once. This clonotype came up many times. The chain links TRBV4-3 to TRBJ2-2, with a possible D match to TRBD1 (6 bases). Sample: PBMCs, taken from the stem cell graft. The origin of this receptor is a human donor who donated a stem cell graft to a child with Fanconi anemia. CDR3 loop: CASSQDFAGASTGELFF. CDR3 in DNA: TGCGCCAGCAGCCAAGATTTCGCAGGGGCCAGCACCGGGGAGCTGTTTTTT.